These T cell receptor beta chains were read from a single sample in a study of shared clonotypes between healthy human individuals. Libraries were prepared by immunoSEQ multiplex PCR; TCRdb keeps only in-frame clonotypes and omits some of them. Seen here are about 2.1 million clones, about 93% observed once, and the top ten hold approximately 1.7%. The specimen was naive CD8+ T cells from PBMCs. The receptor set was obtained from a young man in good health. Some clones in this sample may be carry-over from other donors' samples. The CDR3 runs from the conserved cysteine through the conserved F or W. Each record gives: CDR3 protein, J gene, V gene, clone size. Expanded clones get a size class; other rows say once, few or many, or leave the size out.

CDR3 protein: CASSLASGKGYNEQFF
J gene: TRBJ2-1
V gene: TRBV11-2
clone size: -

CDR3 protein: CASSGPSARVMGGYTF
J gene: TRBJ1-2
V gene: TRBV7-9
clone size: -

CDR3 protein: CASSFTGVYEQYF
J gene: TRBJ2-7
V gene: TRBV7-9
clone size: -

CDR3 protein: CASSDGRGGQLGGYTF
J gene: TRBJ1-2
V gene: TRBV9
clone size: few

CDR3 protein: CASSGGGDADTYEQYF
J gene: TRBJ2-7
V gene: TRBV5-4
clone size: -

CDR3 protein: CASSLTAGGFSNQPQHF
J gene: TRBJ1-5
V gene: TRBV27
clone size: -

CDR3 protein: CASKGDRISYEQYF
J gene: TRBJ2-7
V gene: TRBV7-9
clone size: few

CDR3 protein: CASSFGAEQYF
J gene: TRBJ2-7
V gene: TRBV5-4
clone size: -

CDR3 protein: CASSQERGYYGYTF
J gene: TRBJ1-2
V gene: TRBV4-3
clone size: -

CDR3 protein: CASSFMAQETQYF
J gene: TRBJ2-5
V gene: TRBV28
clone size: -

CDR3 protein: CASSPRRGESEQYF
J gene: TRBJ2-7
V gene: TRBV5-4
clone size: -

CDR3 protein: CATLKAVNHTEAFF
J gene: TRBJ1-1
V gene: TRBV2
clone size: -

CDR3 protein: CASSDPLAPYNEQFF
J gene: TRBJ2-1
V gene: TRBV6-1
clone size: -

CDR3 protein: CASSLGPGGQGLQYF
J gene: TRBJ2-7
V gene: TRBV13
clone size: once

CDR3 protein: CASSLGWRGTTDTQYF
J gene: TRBJ2-3
V gene: TRBV11-2
clone size: once

CDR3 protein: CASNRGATSGSRTGELFF
J gene: TRBJ2-2
V gene: TRBV19
clone size: -

CDR3 protein: CASSLSSGRFYNEQFF
J gene: TRBJ2-1
V gene: TRBV5-6
clone size: -

CDR3 protein: CASSQAGPSYEQYF
J gene: TRBJ2-7
V gene: TRBV4-3
clone size: -

CDR3 protein: CASSPRGGQNTEAFF
J gene: TRBJ1-1
V gene: TRBV5-6
clone size: -

CDR3 protein: CASRNPGHLFF
J gene: TRBJ1-4
V gene: TRBV6-1
clone size: -

CDR3 protein: CASASGEGYTF
J gene: TRBJ1-2
V gene: TRBV6-6
clone size: -

CDR3 protein: CASSLFRTSGTYEQYF
J gene: TRBJ2-7
V gene: TRBV7-2
clone size: -

CDR3 protein: CASPRGSATYEQYF
J gene: TRBJ2-7
V gene: TRBV27
clone size: -

CDR3 protein: CASQGLQETQYF
J gene: TRBJ2-5
V gene: TRBV7-9
clone size: -

CDR3 protein: CASSYTRRGNYGYTF
J gene: TRBJ1-2
V gene: TRBV6-5
clone size: -

CDR3 protein: CAISSFGGGEQYF
J gene: TRBJ2-7
V gene: TRBV10-3
clone size: -

CDR3 protein: CASSSRQGARAEQFF
J gene: TRBJ2-1
V gene: TRBV11-2
clone size: -

CDR3 protein: CASHERSSYEQYF
J gene: TRBJ2-7
V gene: TRBV5-1
clone size: -

CDR3 protein: CSTLGTGQGYTF
J gene: TRBJ1-2
V gene: TRBV29-1
clone size: -

CDR3 protein: CASSEGTGLVYEQYF
J gene: TRBJ2-7
V gene: TRBV6-1
clone size: -

CDR3 protein: CASSPRTGASYEQYF
J gene: TRBJ2-7
V gene: TRBV27
clone size: -

CDR3 protein: CASGGLPYNEQFF
J gene: TRBJ2-1
V gene: TRBV7-9
clone size: -

CDR3 protein: CASSNWDRGEADTQYF
J gene: TRBJ2-3
V gene: TRBV19
clone size: -

CDR3 protein: CASSPNFPLKGEQYF
J gene: TRBJ2-7
V gene: TRBV18
clone size: -

CDR3 protein: CASSVGGGLGQPQHF
J gene: TRBJ1-5
V gene: TRBV9
clone size: -

CDR3 protein: CASSTTVAGGPYEQYF
J gene: TRBJ2-7
V gene: TRBV7-9
clone size: -

CDR3 protein: CASSLVKETQYF
J gene: TRBJ2-5
V gene: TRBV7-9
clone size: -

CDR3 protein: CASSLVIPAEAFF
J gene: TRBJ1-1
V gene: TRBV7-8
clone size: -

CDR3 protein: CASSVGGSVHEQYF
J gene: TRBJ2-7
V gene: TRBV9
clone size: once

CDR3 protein: CASSPHINLAGGPNEQFF
J gene: TRBJ2-1
V gene: TRBV27
clone size: -

CDR3 protein: CASSQESGSFSDTQYF
J gene: TRBJ2-3
V gene: TRBV4-3
clone size: -

CDR3 protein: CASSLRLAGPTGELFF
J gene: TRBJ2-2
V gene: TRBV4-2
clone size: once

CDR3 protein: CASSWGDRSNTEAFF
J gene: TRBJ1-1
V gene: TRBV6-5
clone size: -

CDR3 protein: CASSQNDGRWYGYTF
J gene: TRBJ1-2
V gene: TRBV4-3
clone size: -

CDR3 protein: CASSLGDIPHTDTQYF
J gene: TRBJ2-3
V gene: TRBV27
clone size: -

CDR3 protein: CASSLATGYEQYF
J gene: TRBJ2-7
V gene: TRBV5-1
clone size: -

CDR3 protein: CASSQDSRINQPQHF
J gene: TRBJ1-5
V gene: TRBV4-3
clone size: -

CDR3 protein: CSARSGELFF
J gene: TRBJ2-2
V gene: TRBV20-1
clone size: once

CDR3 protein: CASWREQFF
J gene: TRBJ2-1
V gene: TRBV10-1
clone size: -

CDR3 protein: CATSRDQGMVYGYTF
J gene: TRBJ1-2
V gene: TRBV15
clone size: -